Listed below are T cell receptor beta chains from one sample, sequenced in a study of T cells in Graves' hyperthyroidism and ophthalmopathy. Using its own MiXCR run on the multiplex PCR reads, TCRdb lists one record per CDR3 protein. The sample records around 600,000 distinct CDR3 sequences, 15% to 19% being singletons. The sequencing input was blood. These receptors were taken from a woman in her 30s with Graves' hyperthyroidism. Each CDR3 is given with its conserved first and last residue. A D gene is named only where the DNA matches it firmly. Clone sizes are given selectively: once, few, many, or a class where the clone is expanded.

>TRBV28|many|TRBJ2-7|-
TGTGCCAGCAGCGCTGCCGGCGAGCAGTACTTC
CASSAAGEQYF
>TRBV3-1|many|TRBJ1-6|-
TGTGCCAGCAGCCCGCGACAGGCGTATAATTCACCCCTCCACTTT
CASSPRQAYNSPLHF
>TRBV30|many|TRBJ2-4|-
TGTGCCTGGAGTGTAGGCGACCCCGGGGCCAAAAACATTCAGTACTTC
CAWSVGDPGAKNIQYF
>TRBV7-3|many|TRBJ1-5|-
TGTGCCAGCAGATGTAACGAAGGGGATACACAGCCCCAGCATTTT
CASRCNEGDTQPQHF
>TRBV7-9|few|TRBJ2-1|TRBD2
TGTGCCAGCAGCCCGTGGGGCCTAGCGGCCTACAATGAGCAGTTCTTC
CASSPWGLAAYNEQFF
>TRBV27|many|TRBJ2-7|-
TGTGCCAGCAGTTACTGGGGGGGCGGCCCTTATGAGCAGTACTTC
CASSYWGGGPYEQYF
>TRBV5-8|few|TRBJ1-1|-
TGTGCCAGCAGCTTGGGTTCAAGGCAGGAGGGGACTGAAGCTTTCTTT
CASSLGSRQEGTEAFF
>TRBV5-8|few|TRBJ1-6|-
TGTGCCAGCAGCTTGAGGCGGGGGACGAATTCACCCCTCCACTTT
CASSLRRGTNSPLHF
>TRBV6-2/TRBV6-3|few|TRBJ1-2|-
TGTGCCAGCACCAACATGGGCGGCTACACCTTC
CASTNMGGYTF
>TRBV25-1|-|TRBJ1-3|TRBD1
TGTGCCAGCAGTACGCCGGGACAGGGAAACACCATATATTTT
CASSTPGQGNTIYF
>TRBV3-1|many|TRBJ1-1|-
TGTGCCAGCAGCCAAGCAGGCCCGAACACTGAAGCTTTCTTT
CASSQAGPNTEAFF